This entry features one T cell receptor (beta chain) sequence. What it binds is unknown. This entry is derived from a study of T cell responses to AZD1222 COVID-19 vaccine. Study findings and constraints: Repertoire sampling was restricted to post-peak T cell response timepoints. Donors skewed white British and female; clonal diversity was possibly underestimated. Nearly half of spike-specific TCRs reportedly target unmutated variant regions. Across the whole spike, CD4 TCRs peaked at regions 160-218 and 743-854.

Clones were read by immunoSEQ multiplex PCR, and TCRdb kept only the in-frame ones, dropping some. The sample has about 93,000 clones, roughly 86% seen once. Trimming removed 4 bases at V and 0 bases at J, with 12 bases between. From germline, CDR1 is MGHRA and CDR2 YSYEKL. The CDR3 covers 15 residues. The specimen was peripheral blood, collected on day 0 of MenACWY control vaccination. This rearrangement joins TRBV4-1 to TRBJ1-2; D is uncertain. The TCR originated in an adult in good health. CDR3 nucleotides: TGCGCCAGCAGCCCATGGACCGACGCTAACTATGGCTACACCTTC. Residues: CASSPWTDANYGYTF.